This TCR beta chain was retrieved from a study of siplizumab effects on memory and regulatory T cells. Researchers sequenced unstimulated naive, memory, effector memory and TEMRA subsets in a few donor pairs. Method: immunoSEQ multiplex PCR; TCRdb's copy keeps in-frame clones and lacks some. Found here are over 50,000 clones, 70% to 90% of them singletons; the top ten hold approximately 3.8%. For this clone: The target antigen is unknown.

Notes on the study in general: Tracing alloreactive clones into unstimulated subsets worked for only a minor fraction of them. Treg-derived clones made up an average of roughly 70% of mappable alloreactive CD4+ clones with siplizumab and roughly 29% in controls. Proof of suppressive function in proliferating Tregs from siplizumab cultures was not established.

The CDR3 is 15 residues long. V was pared by 1 base and J by 4 bases, with 4 bases of the junction left unmatched. CDR1 and CDR2 from the germline V gene are KGHSH and LQKENI. The receptor comes from a human donor in good health. Sequenced material: memory CD4+ T cells sorted from blood. This chain joins TRBV18 and TRBJ2-5, with 9 bases that match TRBD1. CDR3 nucleotides: TGTGCCAGCTCACCACGGACGGGACAGGGAGAGACCCAGTACTTC. Amino acids: CASSPRTGQGETQYF.